This section outlines one T cell receptor (beta chain) sequence together with its context. What it binds is unknown. CDR1 and CDR2 from the germline V gene are MNHNY and SVGAGI (reference sequence). The V and J ends lost 2 bases and 8 bases respectively, with 15 bases between them. The CDR3 sequence is 14 residues long. This entry belongs to a study of T-cell memory formation after mild COVID-19. TCRdb used MiXCR to reprocess the 5' RACE reads, holding one entry per CDR3 protein. Of a few hundred thousand distinct CDR3 sequences listed, 8.2% are singletons. Overall study findings and caveats: Memory from before infection featured some responding clones, which suggests cross-reactive memory joined.

The receptor was isolated from a man younger than 35 who had mild COVID-19 (a few samples of this study predate the infection). Cell type and time point are not known. This sequence joins TRBV6-6 and TRBJ1-2; D gene uncertain. Input material: PBMCs or a T cell subset sorted from them (not recorded which). In nucleotides, the CDR3 is TGTGCCAGCAGTTACCCCCGTGGGAGTTTGGGCTACACCTTC. It encodes CASSYPRGSLGYTF.